This TCR beta chain was documented in a study of CD8 T cells in ankylosing spondylitis. The CDR3 has 16 amino acids. CDR1 and CDR2 from the germline V gene are MDHEN and SYDVKM. V was pared by 5 bases and J by 4 bases, with 18 bases between. TCRdb ran MiXCR on the 5' RACE reads and lists one entry per CDR3 protein. Among under 300,000 distinct CDR3 sequences listed, approximately 20% were seen once. Study results and caveats: Reported data indicate significant enrichment of disease-linked clones within matched ankylosing spondylitis synovial fluid. Among TCR beta sequences, a motif of eight highly homologous variants appeared characteristic of ankylosing spondylitis blood.

This clonotype was counted a few times. The antigen is unknown. This clonotype originated in a male donor with ankylosing spondylitis or in good health (not recorded which). Source material: blood, either unsorted or a sorted T cell fraction (not recorded which). The chain joins TRBV28 to TRBJ2-1; weak D call: TRBD2 (6 bases). CDR3 loop: CASSPHHLANYNEQFF. The CDR3 DNA is TGTGCCAGCAGTCCACACCACCTAGCGAATTACAATGAGCAGTTCTTC.